These T cell receptor beta chains were read from a single sample in a study of OX40 agonist ivuxolimab in advanced cancers. Repertoires were generated with immunoSEQ multiplex PCR, while TCRdb's copy carries only in-frame clones and drops some. The table shows tens of thousands of clones, with 70% to 90% occurring only once. The input for sequencing was CD4+ or CD8+ T cells sorted from blood, taken in a trial of the OX40 agonist ivuxolimab. These receptors all come from an adult with an advanced solid tumor such as melanoma, head and neck, liver or kidney cancer. Each CDR3 is given with its conserved first and last residue. The D gene is left open where the match is weak.

.	16	TRBV5-5	TRBJ1-2	CASSLGQVVANYGYTF
.	14	TRBV4-3	TRBJ1-1	CASSRASARTEAFF
.	16	TRBV7-9	TRBJ1-2	CASSTRQPLANYGYTF
.	14	TRBV5-4	TRBJ1-2	CASKDGLENYGYTF
TRBD1	14	TRBV5-1	TRBJ2-7	CASRAGTGVGEQYF
.	14	TRBV5-6	TRBJ2-5	CASSLAGGAETQYF
.	12	TRBV7-2	TRBJ1-5	CASSLEDQPQHF
.	13	TRBV7-2	TRBJ2-4	CASSASQQGDQYF
TRBD2	16	TRBV7-2	TRBJ2-5	CASSLFGTSVEETQYF
TRBD2	16	TRBV7-2	TRBJ2-2	CASSLRGSGGTGELFF
.	13	TRBV18	TRBJ2-5	CASSTGGAETQYF
.	16	TRBV7-9	TRBJ1-2	CASSVRTHVRLYGYTF